This TCR beta chain originates from a study of blood T cell repertoires in COVID-19. For the study at large: Samples came from the United States, Italy and Spain, spanning acute and convalescent COVID-19. Sample material is recorded as cDNA or gDNA derived from T cells, B-cell-depleted T cells, or PBMCs.

Original data processing: Amplification of reference gene primers was used by the study to estimate nucleated cell counts. Generated by immunoSEQ multiplex PCR, the TCRdb table keeps only in-frame clones and is missing some. D and trimming come from the DNA, and the V and J calls and clone size come from that table. The table has about 110,000 clones, around nine tenths seen once. This clonotype originated in a woman between 50 and 59 years old with active or convalescent COVID-19. The sequenced sample was peripheral blood.

CDR3 sequence: CASSPPGVGYNEQFF. The DNA for the CDR3 is TGTGCCAGCAGCCCCCCGGGAGTGGGGTACAATGAGCAGTTCTTC. The chain has TRBV7-8 and TRBJ2-1, with a possible D match to TRBD2 (6 bases). CDR3 length: 15 residues. Trimming left V 5 bases short and J 4 bases short, with 15 bases between. Per germline, CDR1 SGHVS and CDR2 FQNEAQ.